This T cell receptor (beta chain) was identified in a study of blood T cell repertoires in COVID-19. For the study at large: The cDNA or gDNA used as material had been derived from T cells, B-cell-depleted T cells, or PBMCs.

With 6 bases clipped from V and 0 bases from J, the junction kept 8 bases outside the gene matches. There are 17 residues in the CDR3. Germline V gene lookup returns CDR1 MNHGY and CDR2 SVAAGI. Original methodology: Estimated nucleated cell counts came from reference gene primer amplification. Only in-frame clones appear in the TCRdb table, and some are missing; sequencing was by immunoSEQ multiplex PCR. V and J calls plus clone size are reproduced from that table; the DNA served to infer D and trimming. The sample consists of 65,000 to 85,000 clones, 88% of them appearing once. The V gene is TRBV6-9, the J gene TRBJ2-2, with 9 bases lining up with TRBD1. The specimen sequenced was peripheral blood. This receptor was obtained from a human donor in a cohort sampled during active COVID-19. CDR3 DNA: TGTGCCAGCAGGGGAGGGACAGGGACGACGAACACCGGGGAGCTGTTTTTT. Its protein product is CASRGGTGTTNTGELFF.